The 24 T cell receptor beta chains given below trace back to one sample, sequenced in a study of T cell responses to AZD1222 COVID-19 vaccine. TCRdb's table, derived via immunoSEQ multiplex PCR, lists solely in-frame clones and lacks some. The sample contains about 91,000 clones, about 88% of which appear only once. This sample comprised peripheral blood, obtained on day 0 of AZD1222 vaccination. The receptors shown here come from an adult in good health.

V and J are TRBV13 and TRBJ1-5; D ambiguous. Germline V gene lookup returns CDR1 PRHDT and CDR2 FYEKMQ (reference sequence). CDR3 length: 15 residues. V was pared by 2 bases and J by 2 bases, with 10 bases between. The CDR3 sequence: CASSLSGDGNQPQHF. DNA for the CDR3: TGTGCCAGCAGCTTAAGTGGTGATGGCAATCAGCCCCAGCATTTT.

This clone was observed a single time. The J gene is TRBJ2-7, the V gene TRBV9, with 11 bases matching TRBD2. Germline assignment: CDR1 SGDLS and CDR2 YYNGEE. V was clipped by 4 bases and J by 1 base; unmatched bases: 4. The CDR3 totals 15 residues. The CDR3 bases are TGTGCCAGCAGCCCTGGACTAGCGGGTTCCTACGAGCAGTACTTC. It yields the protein CASSPGLAGSYEQYF. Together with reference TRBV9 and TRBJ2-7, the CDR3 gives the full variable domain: DSGVTQTPKHLITATGQRVTLRCSPRSGDLSVYWYQQSLDQGLQFLIQYYNGEERAKGNILERFSAQQFPDLHSELNLSSLELGDSALYFCASSPGLAGSYEQYFGPGTRLTVT.

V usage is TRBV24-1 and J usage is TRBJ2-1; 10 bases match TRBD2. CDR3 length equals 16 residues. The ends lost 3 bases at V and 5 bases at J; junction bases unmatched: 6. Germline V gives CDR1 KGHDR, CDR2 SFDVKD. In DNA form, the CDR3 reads TGTGCCACCAGTGATCCAGCGGGGGGGCCGGACAATGAGCAGTTCTTC. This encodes CATSDPAGGPDNEQFF.

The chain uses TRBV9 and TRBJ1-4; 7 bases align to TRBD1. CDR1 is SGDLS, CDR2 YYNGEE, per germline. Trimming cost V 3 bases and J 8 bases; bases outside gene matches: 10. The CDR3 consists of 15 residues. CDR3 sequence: CASSGQGVSGEKLFF. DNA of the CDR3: TGTGCCAGCAGCGGACAGGGAGTGAGTGGGGAAAAACTGTTTTTT. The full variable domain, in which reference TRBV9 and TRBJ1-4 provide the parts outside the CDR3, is DSGVTQTPKHLITATGQRVTLRCSPRSGDLSVYWYQQSLDQGLQFLIQYYNGEERAKGNILERFSAQQFPDLHSELNLSSLELGDSALYFCASSGQGVSGEKLFFGSGTQLSVL.

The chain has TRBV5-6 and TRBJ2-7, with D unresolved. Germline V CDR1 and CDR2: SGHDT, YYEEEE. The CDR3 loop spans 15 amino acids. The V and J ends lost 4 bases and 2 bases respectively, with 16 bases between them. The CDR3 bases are TGTGCCAGCAGCCTATTGGGTTCTGCCACCTACGAGCAGTACTTC. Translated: CASSLLGSATYEQYF. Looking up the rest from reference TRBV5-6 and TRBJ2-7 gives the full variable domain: DAGVTQSPTHLIKTRGQQVTLRCSPKSGHDTVSWYQQALGQGPQFIFQYYEEEERQRGNFPDRFSGHQFPNYSSELNVNALLLGDSALYLCASSLLGSATYEQYFGPGTRLTVT.

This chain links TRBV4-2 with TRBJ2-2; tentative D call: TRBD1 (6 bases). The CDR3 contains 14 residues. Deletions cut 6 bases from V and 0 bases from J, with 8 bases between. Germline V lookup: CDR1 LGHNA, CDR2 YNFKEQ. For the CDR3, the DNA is TGTGCCAGCAGTCCAGGGGCGAACACCGGGGAGCTGTTTTTT. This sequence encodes CASSPGANTGELFF.

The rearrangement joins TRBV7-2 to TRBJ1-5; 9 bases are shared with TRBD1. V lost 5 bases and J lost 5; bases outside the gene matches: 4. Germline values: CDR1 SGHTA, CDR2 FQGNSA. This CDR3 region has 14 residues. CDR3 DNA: TGTGCCAGCAGCGGGACAGGGCGGTATCAGCCCCAGCATTTT. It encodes CASSGTGRYQPQHF.

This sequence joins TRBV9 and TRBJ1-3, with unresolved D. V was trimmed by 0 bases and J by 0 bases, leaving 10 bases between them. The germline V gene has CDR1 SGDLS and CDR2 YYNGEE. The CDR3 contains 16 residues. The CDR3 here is CASSVAGSLSGNTIYF. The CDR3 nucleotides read TGTGCCAGCAGCGTAGCGGGCAGTCTCTCTGGAAACACCATATATTTT.

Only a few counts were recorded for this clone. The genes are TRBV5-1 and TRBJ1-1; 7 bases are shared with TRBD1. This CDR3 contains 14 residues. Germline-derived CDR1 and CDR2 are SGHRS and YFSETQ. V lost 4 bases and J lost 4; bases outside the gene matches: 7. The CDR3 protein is CASSHARGSTEAFF. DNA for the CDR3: TGCGCCAGCAGCCACGCCAGGGGGAGCACTGAAGCTTTCTTT.

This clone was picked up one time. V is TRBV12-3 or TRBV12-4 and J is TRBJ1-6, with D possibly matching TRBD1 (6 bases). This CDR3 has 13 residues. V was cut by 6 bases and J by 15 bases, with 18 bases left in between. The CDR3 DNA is TGTGCCAGCAGCCGGGGGGCCGTTGGAATCCTCCACTTT. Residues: CASSRGAVGILHF.

The CDR3 sequence is CASSAQDREAFF. In nucleotides, the CDR3 is TGTGCCAGCAGCGCCCAGGACAGAGAAGCTTTCTTT. The chain carries TRBV9 and TRBJ1-1; the D gene is possibly TRBD1 (6 bases). There are 12 residues in the CDR3. V was clipped by 3 bases and J by 8 bases, with 11 bases between them. Germline V gene lookup returns CDR1 SGDLS and CDR2 YYNGEE. Full variable domain (remainder filled in from reference TRBV9 and TRBJ1-1): DSGVTQTPKHLITATGQRVTLRCSPRSGDLSVYWYQQSLDQGLQFLIQYYNGEERAKGNILERFSAQQFPDLHSELNLSSLELGDSALYFCASSAQDREAFFGQGTRLTVV.

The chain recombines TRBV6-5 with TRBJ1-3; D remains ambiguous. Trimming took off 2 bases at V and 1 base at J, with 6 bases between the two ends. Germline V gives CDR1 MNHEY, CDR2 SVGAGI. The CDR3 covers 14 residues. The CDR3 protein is CASSYRPSGNTIYF. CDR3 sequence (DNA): TGTGCCAGCAGTTACCGTCCTTCTGGAAACACCATATATTTT.

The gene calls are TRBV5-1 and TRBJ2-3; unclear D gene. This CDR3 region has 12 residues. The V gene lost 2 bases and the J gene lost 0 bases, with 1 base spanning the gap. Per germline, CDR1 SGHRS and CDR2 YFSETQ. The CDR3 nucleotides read TGCGCCAGCAGCTTTAGCACAGATACGCAGTATTTT. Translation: CASSFSTDTQYF.

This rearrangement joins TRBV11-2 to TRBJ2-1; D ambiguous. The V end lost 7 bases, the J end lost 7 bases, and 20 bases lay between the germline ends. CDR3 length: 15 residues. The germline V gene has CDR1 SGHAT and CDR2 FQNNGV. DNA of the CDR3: TGTGCCAGCACCAAACCCCGCGGACGATCGAATGAGCAGTTCTTC. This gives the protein CASTKPRGRSNEQFF.

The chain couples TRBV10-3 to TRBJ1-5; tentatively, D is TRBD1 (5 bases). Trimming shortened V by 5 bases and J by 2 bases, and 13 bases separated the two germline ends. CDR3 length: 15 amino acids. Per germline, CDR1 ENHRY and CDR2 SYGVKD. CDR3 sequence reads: CAISSGGRRNQPQHF. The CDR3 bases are TGTGCCATCAGTTCGGGGGGTCGGCGCAATCAGCCCCAGCATTTT.

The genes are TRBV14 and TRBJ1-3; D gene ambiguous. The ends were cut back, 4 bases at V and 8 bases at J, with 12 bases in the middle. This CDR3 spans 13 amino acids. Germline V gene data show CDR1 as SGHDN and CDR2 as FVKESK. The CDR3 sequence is CASSPWSTDTIYF. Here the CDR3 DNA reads TGTGCCAGCAGCCCATGGTCGACCGACACCATATATTTT.

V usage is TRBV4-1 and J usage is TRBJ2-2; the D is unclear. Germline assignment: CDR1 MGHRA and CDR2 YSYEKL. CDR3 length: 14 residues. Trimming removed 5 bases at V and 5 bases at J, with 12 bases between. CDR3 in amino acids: CASSSFILTGELFF. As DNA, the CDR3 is TGCGCCAGCAGCTCCTTCATCCTGACCGGGGAGCTGTTTTTT.

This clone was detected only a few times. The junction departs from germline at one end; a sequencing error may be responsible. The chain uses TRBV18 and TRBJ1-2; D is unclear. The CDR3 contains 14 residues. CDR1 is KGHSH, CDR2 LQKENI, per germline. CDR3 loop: CASSPRAAIDSYTF. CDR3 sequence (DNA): TGTGCCAGCTCCCCACGGGCCGCAATTGATAGCTACACCTTC.

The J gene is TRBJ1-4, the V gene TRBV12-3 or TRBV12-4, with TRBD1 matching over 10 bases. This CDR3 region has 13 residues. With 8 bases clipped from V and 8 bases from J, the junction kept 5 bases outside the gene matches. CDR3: CASQRTGGEKLFF. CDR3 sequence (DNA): TGTGCCAGCCAGCGGACAGGGGGGGAAAAACTGTTTTTT.

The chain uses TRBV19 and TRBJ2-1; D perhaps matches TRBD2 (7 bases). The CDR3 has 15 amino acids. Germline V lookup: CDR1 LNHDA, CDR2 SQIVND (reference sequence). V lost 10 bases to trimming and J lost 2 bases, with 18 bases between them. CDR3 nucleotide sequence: TGTGCCACCCGAAAAGGGGGAGGGACCTACAATGAGCAGTTCTTC. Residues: CATRKGGGTYNEQFF.

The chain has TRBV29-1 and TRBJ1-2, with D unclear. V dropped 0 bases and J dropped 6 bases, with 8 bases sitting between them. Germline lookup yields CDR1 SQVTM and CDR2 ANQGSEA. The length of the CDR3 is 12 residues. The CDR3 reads CSVEELRHGYTF. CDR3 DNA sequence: TGCAGCGTTGAAGAACTCCGGCATGGCTACACCTTC.

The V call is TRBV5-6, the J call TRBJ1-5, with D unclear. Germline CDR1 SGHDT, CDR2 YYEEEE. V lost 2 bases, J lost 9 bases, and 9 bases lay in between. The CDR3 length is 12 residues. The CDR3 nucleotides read TGTGCCAGCAGCTTAGTTGGATCGCCCCAGCATTTT. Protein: CASSLVGSPQHF.

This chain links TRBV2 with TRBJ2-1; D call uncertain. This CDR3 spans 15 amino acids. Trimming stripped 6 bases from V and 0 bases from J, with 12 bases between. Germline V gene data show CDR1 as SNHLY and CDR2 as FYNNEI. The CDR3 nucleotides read TGTGCCAGCAGCAGGATCGAGTCCTCCTACAATGAGCAGTTCTTC. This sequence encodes CASSRIESSYNEQFF.

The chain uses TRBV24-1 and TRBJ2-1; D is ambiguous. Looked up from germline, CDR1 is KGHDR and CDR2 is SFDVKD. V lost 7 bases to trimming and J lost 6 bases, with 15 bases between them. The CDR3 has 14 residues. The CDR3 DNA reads TGTGCCACCAGCGAACCACCGAAATTCAATGAGCAGTTCTTC. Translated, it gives CATSEPPKFNEQFF.